These 19 T cell receptor beta chains originate from one sample sequenced in a study of cytomegalovirus exposure and HLA in healthy donors. Sequencing was performed with immunoSEQ multiplex PCR; in TCRdb, only in-frame clones are kept and a portion is missing. Found here are about 160,000 clones, approximately 86% of them singletons; the top ten hold 2% to 2.5%. The material sequenced was PBMCs. The origin of the receptors is a woman aged 18-29 years in good health and CMV-seronegative.

The rearrangement uses TRBV19 and TRBJ2-7, with TRBD1 as a possible D gene (5 bases). V lost 6 bases, J lost 4 bases, and 7 bases lay in between. The CDR3 contains 11 residues. Germline V gene data show CDR1 as LNHDA and CDR2 as SQIVND (reference sequence). CDR3 region: CASRQGYEQYF. The CDR3 region has the DNA TGTGCCAGTAGGCAGGGTTACGAGCAGTACTTC.

The DNA of the CDR3 is TGTGCCAGCAGTGTCCTACAGGGGGCAGGCACTGAAGCTTTCTTT. Its protein is CASSVLQGAGTEAFF. The V call is TRBV25-1, the J call TRBJ1-1; 9 bases align to TRBD1. Germline CDR1 reads MGHDK; CDR2 reads SYGVNS. The ends lost 4 bases at V and 4 bases at J; junction bases unmatched: 7. The CDR3 extends over 15 amino acids.

This clone was counted ten times or more. The chain joins TRBV5-5 to TRBJ2-3; D is undetermined. The length of the CDR3 is 13 residues. CDR1 SGHKS and CDR2 YYEKEE come from the germline V gene (reference sequence). The V end lost 3 bases, the J end lost 0 bases, and 5 bases lay between the germline ends. The DNA of the CDR3 is TGTGCCAGCAGCTGGGCTAGCACAGATACGCAGTATTTT. Translated, it gives CASSWASTDTQYF.

V gene TRBV5-1 combines with J gene TRBJ2-1; TRBD2 might be the D (6 bases). Germline CDR1 is SGHRS and CDR2 is YFSETQ. V was trimmed by 2 bases and J by 0 bases, leaving 12 bases between them. The CDR3 runs 16 residues. CDR3: CASSLGTGSSYNEQFF. The CDR3 DNA reads TGCGCCAGCAGCTTAGGGACTGGATCCTCCTACAATGAGCAGTTCTTC. The whole variable domain, remainder taken from reference TRBV5-1 and TRBJ2-1, is KAGVTQTPRYLIKTRGQQVTLSCSPISGHRSVSWYQQTPGQGLQFLFEYFSETQRNKGNFPGRFSGRQFSNSRSEMNVSTLELGDSALYLCASSLGTGSSYNEQFFGPGTRLTVL.

This chain uses TRBV2 with TRBJ1-3; D gene ambiguous. V was cut by 3 bases and J by 3 bases, with 9 bases left in between. Germline V gives CDR1 SNHLY, CDR2 FYNNEI. The length of the CDR3 is 14 residues. The CDR3, as DNA: TGTGCCAGCAGTGAGTTCGGGGTTGGAAACACCATATATTTT. This gives the protein CASSEFGVGNTIYF.

This chain joins TRBV7-9 and TRBJ2-2; the match to TRBD1 covers 8 bases. The CDR3 covers 15 residues. Germline loops: CDR1 SEHNR, CDR2 FQNEAQ (reference sequence). J was trimmed by 4 bases and V by 4 bases; bases with no gene match: 5. The CDR3 spells CASSSRDRGTGELFF. Written as DNA, the CDR3 is TGTGCCAGCAGCTCCCGCGACAGGGGCACCGGGGAGCTGTTTTTT.

The genes are TRBV5-1 and TRBJ2-7; TRBD2 aligns across 10 bases. Germline CDR1 reads SGHRS; CDR2 reads YFSETQ. The J segment lost 3 bases and the V segment lost 0 bases, leaving 6 bases of the junction unmatched. The CDR3 extends over 16 amino acids. The CDR3 reads CASSLGASGSVYEQYF. Here the CDR3 DNA reads TGCGCCAGCAGCTTGGGGGCTAGCGGGAGCGTCTACGAGCAGTACTTC.

V and J are TRBV9 and TRBJ2-3; TRBD2 matches 10 bases. V shed 0 bases, J shed 0 bases, and the junction held 4 bases outside the gene matches. Germline V CDR1 and CDR2: SGDLS, YYNGEE. The CDR3 length is 17 residues. The CDR3 protein is CASSVGPSGRSTDTQYF. The CDR3 coding sequence is TGTGCCAGCAGCGTAGGCCCTAGCGGGAGAAGCACAGATACGCAGTATTTT.

CDR3 in amino acids: CASSHPPLAAYEQYF. CDR3 coding DNA: TGTGCCAGCAGCCATCCACCCCTAGCGGCATACGAGCAGTACTTC. The chain uses TRBV7-2 and TRBJ2-7; TRBD2 matches at 7 bases. Per the germline V gene, CDR1 is SGHTA and CDR2 is FQGNSA. The J segment lost 4 bases and the V segment lost 5 bases, leaving 11 bases of the junction unmatched. The CDR3 spans 15 residues.

The CDR3 spells CASSFDSGGNDEQFF. CDR3 in DNA: TGTGCCAGCAGTTTCGATAGCGGGGGAAACGATGAGCAGTTCTTC. The rearrangement uses TRBV28 and TRBJ2-1, with 9 nucleotides matching TRBD2. Germline V gives CDR1 MDHEN, CDR2 SYDVKM. The ends lost 3 bases at V and 8 bases at J; junction bases unmatched: 8. There are 15 residues in the CDR3.

This clone was observed once. The rearrangement links TRBV23-1 to TRBJ2-5; TRBD2 aligns across 9 bases. TRBV23-1 is assigned to the ORF class and has an uncertain function. Unmatched junction bases numbered 7, after V lost 0 bases and J lost 5 bases. This CDR3 is built from 16 residues. CDR3 in DNA: TGCGCCAGCAGTCAATCCCAAGCGGGGGGAGGGGAGACCCAGTACTTC. It codes for CASSQSQAGGGETQYF.

V usage is TRBV30 and J usage is TRBJ1-1, with D tentatively TRBD1 (6 bases). The CDR3 spans 14 residues. CDR1 is GTSNPN, CDR2 SVGIG, per germline (reference sequence). V lost 0 bases to trimming and J lost 5 bases, with 13 bases between them. The DNA for the CDR3 is TGTGCCTGGAGTGTATTAGGGGGATCTACTGAAGCTTTCTTT. This encodes CAWSVLGGSTEAFF.

This chain connects TRBV19 to TRBJ1-2; TRBD1 matches 10 bases. Germline V gene sequence: CDR1 LNHDA, CDR2 SQIVND (reference sequence). The V gene end was trimmed by 6 bases and the J gene end by 5 bases; junction bases not matched to a gene: 15. The CDR3 loop spans 17 amino acids. In DNA, the CDR3 is TGTGCCAGTAGCCTTTTCAAGGGACAGGGGAGAAGGTATGGCTACACCTTC. Amino acid sequence: CASSLFKGQGRRYGYTF.

J is TRBJ2-1 and V is TRBV5-1; the match to TRBD2 covers 12 bases. CDR1 SGHRS and CDR2 YFSETQ come from the germline V gene. The CDR3 has 16 residues. Germline trimming cut 1 base from V and 2 bases from J; bases unmatched to any gene: 1. CDR3 protein: CASSLSSGGAYNEQFF. In DNA form, the CDR3 reads TGCGCCAGCAGCTTGTCTAGCGGGGGGGCCTACAATGAGCAGTTCTTC.

The chain employs TRBV5-6 and TRBJ1-1, with 9 bases that match TRBD1. The CDR3 runs 14 residues. The germline CDR1 and CDR2 sequences are SGHDT and YYEEEE. Trimming took 3 bases from V and 1 from J; bases not matched to a gene: 1. As DNA, the CDR3 is TGTGCCAGCAGCTGGGGACAGGGGAACACTGAAGCTTTCTTT. Protein: CASSWGQGNTEAFF.

This clone was seen only once. The chain uses TRBV7-8 and TRBJ2-7; D uncertain. Germline CDR1 reads SGHVS; CDR2 reads FQNEAQ. V lost 0 bases and J lost 5, with 8 bases in between. The CDR3 sequence is 13 residues long. CDR3 loop: CASSLAGFDEQYF. As DNA, the CDR3 is TGTGCCAGCAGCTTAGCCGGGTTCGACGAGCAGTACTTC.

V gene TRBV5-5 combines with J gene TRBJ2-3; 11 nucleotides align to TRBD2. Unmatched junction bases numbered 6, after V lost 4 bases and J lost 2 bases. Germline CDR1 and CDR2: SGHKS and YYEKEE (reference sequence). The CDR3 contains 16 residues. CDR3 coding DNA: TGTGCCAGCAGCCACAGACTAGCGGGGCACACAGATACGCAGTATTTT. This gives the protein CASSHRLAGHTDTQYF. The full variable domain, rest sourced from reference TRBV5-5 and TRBJ2-3, is DAGVTQSPTHLIKTRGQQVTLRCSPISGHKSVSWYQQVLGQGPQFIFQYYEKEERGRGNFPDRFSARQFPNYSSELNVNALLLGDSALYLCASSHRLAGHTDTQYFGPGTRLTVL.

V and J are TRBV7-3 and TRBJ2-2, with D uncertain. V gave up 2 bases and J gave up 5 bases, with 9 bases separating them. The CDR3 has 14 residues. Germline V gives CDR1 SGHTA, CDR2 FQGTGA. The chain's CDR3 is CASSLVDFTGELFF. DNA for the CDR3: TGTGCCAGCAGCTTAGTAGATTTTACCGGGGAGCTGTTTTTT.

The chain joins TRBV19 to TRBJ2-7; no clear D gene. With 6 bases removed from V and 6 bases from J, the gap between germline ends came to 15 bases. This CDR3 has 13 amino acids. Germline V gene sequence: CDR1 LNHDA, CDR2 SQIVND (reference sequence). Written as DNA, the CDR3 is TGTGCCAGTAGCCTACTTAGAGAAACCGAGCAGTACTTC. Translated: CASSLLRETEQYF.